One sample yielded the 8 T cell receptor beta chains listed below, sequenced in a study of regulatory T cells in long-lasting Graves disease. Through Arm-PCR of CDR3 regions and iRepertoire HTBI primers, TCR beta libraries were built. TCRdb re-called the multiplex PCR reads with MiXCR, one entry per CDR3 protein. This table holds over 450,000 distinct CDR3 sequences, around 13% found once. Documented time point: newly diagnosed GD, antithyroid drugs for less than 3 months. The authors made the TCR library using RNA they extracted from PBMCs. These records were also assigned to another study, of T cells in Graves' hyperthyroidism and ophthalmopathy.

Here the sequenced sample was peripheral blood mononuclear cells (PBMCs), taken at new diagnosis, from a patient treated with antithyroid drugs. Receptor source: a woman aged 30 to 39 with Graves disease.

This clonotype has more than one count but fewer than ten. The V call is TRBV19, the J call TRBJ2-1, with a possible D match to TRBD2 (6 bases). CDR1 and CDR2 (germline): LNHDA, SQIVND (reference sequence). The V end lost 3 bases, the J end lost 1 base, and 7 bases lay between the germline ends. The CDR3 runs to 14 residues. Written as DNA, the CDR3 is TGTGCCAGTAGTATGGGGGGTTCCTACAATGAGCAGTTCTTC. The encoded protein is CASSMGGSYNEQFF.

About this clonotype itself: A far larger clone is one base from this, pointing to a likely read error. V and J are TRBV5-4 and TRBJ2-1; unclear D gene. CDR3 length: 15 residues. V gave up 7 bases and J gave up 4 bases, with 18 bases separating them. The germline V gene has CDR1 SGHNT and CDR2 YYREEE (reference sequence). CDR3 in amino acids: CASGRRWRSYNEQFF. CDR3 sequence (DNA): TGTGCCAGCGGCCGCAGGTGGCGGTCGTACAATGAGCAGTTCTTC.

At least ten counts were recorded for this clonotype. V is TRBV27 and J is TRBJ2-1; 7 positions match TRBD2. CDR3 length equals 19 residues. Trimming at V came to 5 bases and at J to 1 base, leaving 17 bases not matched to a gene. The V gene's germline CDR1 is MNHEY and CDR2 SMNVEV (reference sequence). CDR3 DNA sequence: TGTGCCAGCAGTGCGGAGACTAGCCAACCGAGAGGGTCCTACAATGAGCAGTTCTTC. Protein product: CASSAETSQPRGSYNEQFF.

V gene TRBV20-1 combines with J gene TRBJ2-7, with TRBD2 matching 12 bases. Germline CDR1 and CDR2: DFQATT and SNEGSKA (reference sequence). The V and J ends lost 1 base and 3 bases, in that order; junction bases with no gene match: 7. The CDR3 loop spans 16 amino acids. DNA of the CDR3: TGCAGTGCTAGAGGTACCACTAGCGGGAGGTTCTACGAGCAGTACTTC. This encodes CSARGTTSGRFYEQYF.

V and J are TRBV5-4 and TRBJ1-4, with D uncertain. Germline-derived CDR1 and CDR2 are SGHNT and YYREEE (reference sequence). V lost 2 bases, J lost 0 bases, and 11 bases lay in between. The CDR3 loop spans 16 amino acids. For the CDR3, the DNA is TGTGCCAGCAGCTTTCAACCGAGAACAACTAATGAAAAACTGTTTTTT. It is translated as CASSFQPRTTNEKLFF.

This clonotype occurred once. The CDR3 sequence: CASSGNPGGHNEQFF. As DNA, the CDR3 is TGTGCCAGCAGTGGGAACCCGGGAGGGCACAATGAGCAGTTCTTC. V gene TRBV27 combines with J gene TRBJ2-1; 8 bases are shared with TRBD2. Trimming at V came to 5 bases and at J to 5 bases, leaving 8 bases not matched to a gene. Germline V gene sequence: CDR1 MNHEY, CDR2 SMNVEV (reference sequence). The CDR3 runs 15 residues.

This clonotype was seen a handful of times. This chain connects TRBV9 to TRBJ2-4, with D possibly TRBD1 on 6 matching bases. Germline CDR1 reads SGDLS; CDR2 reads YYNGEE. CDR3 length equals 14 residues. V was shortened by 0 bases and J by 8 bases, with 12 bases between the two germline ends. CDR3 in amino acids: CASSVENAGDIQYF. The CDR3 coding sequence is TGTGCCAGCAGCGTAGAAAATGCAGGGGACATTCAGTACTTC.

This clonotype was counted ten times or more. J is TRBJ2-1 and V is TRBV11-1, with 10 bases that match TRBD2. V trimming: 5 bases; J trimming: 4 bases; junction bases outside the gene matches: 8. Germline lookup yields CDR1 SGHAT and CDR2 FQDESV (reference sequence). The CDR3 sequence is 16 residues long. CDR3 residues: CASSTRAGGGYNEQFF. Written as DNA, the CDR3 is TGTGCCAGCAGCACTAGAGCGGGAGGGGGATACAATGAGCAGTTCTTC.